These 30 T cell receptor beta chains share one sample of origin, sequenced in a study of blood T cells in healthy people across ages. It was with a sample-barcoded 5' primer and a J-beta primer mix that a second PCR of about 6 to 12 cycles was run. In TCRdb, the 5' RACE reads were re-called with MiXCR into one record per CDR3 protein. The sample records 1,800,000 or so distinct CDR3 sequences, about two fifths being singletons. The sample comprised blood. Receptors originate from a human donor in good health.

In this sample, this clonotype turned up a few times. V and J are TRBV20-1 and TRBJ1-2; TRBD1 agrees at 9 bases. The CDR3 length is 13 residues. J gave up 7 bases and V 6 bases, and 9 bases lay outside the gene matches. Per the germline V gene, CDR1 is DFQATT and CDR2 is SNEGSKA (reference sequence). CDR3 in DNA: TGCAGTGCCGGGACAGGGATACTTGGTGGCTACACCTTC. Its protein product is CSAGTGILGGYTF.

This clonotype has more than one count but fewer than ten. This chain connects TRBV6-6 to TRBJ1-1, with no clear D. The length of the CDR3 is 17 residues. Germline-derived CDR1 and CDR2 are MNHNY and SVGAGI (reference sequence). With 0 bases removed from V and 0 bases from J, the gap between germline ends came to 14 bases. The chain's CDR3 is CASSYSSAARMNTEAFF. In DNA, the CDR3 is TGTGCCAGCAGTTACTCTTCGGCGGCCCGCATGAACACTGAAGCTTTCTTT.

This chain uses TRBV7-9 with TRBJ2-7, with D hard to call. CDR1 is SEHNR, CDR2 FQNEAQ, per germline (reference sequence). V shed 6 bases and J shed 0 bases, with 12 bases lying between them. The CDR3 totals 14 residues. The CDR3 sequence is CASSRVSNSYEQYF. CDR3 in DNA: TGTGCCAGCAGTCGGGTGTCAAACTCCTACGAGCAGTACTTC.

CDR3 bases: TGTGCCAGCAGCTTTGGACAGGCTAAGGCCGGTTCCTACGAGCAGTACTTC. It translates to CASSFGQAKAGSYEQYF. The chain combines TRBV7-2 with TRBJ2-7, with 7 bases that match TRBD1. From germline, CDR1 is SGHTA and CDR2 FQGNSA. The V segment lost 3 bases and the J segment 1 base; nucleotides outside the gene matches: 12. CDR3 length: 17 residues.

This clonotype has more than one count but fewer than ten. The chain recombines TRBV7-2 with TRBJ2-5; perhaps TRBD2 as D (5 bases). Per the germline V gene, CDR1 is SGHTA and CDR2 is FQGNSA. Trimming pared 4 bases from V and 3 bases from J, leaving 15 bases between. CDR3 size: 15 residues. CDR3 in amino acids: CASSSSAGVEETQYF. The DNA for the CDR3 is TGTGCCAGCAGCTCTTCCGCCGGGGTAGAAGAGACCCAGTACTTC.

The chain's CDR3 is CSVEADYDSNEQFF. CDR3 sequence (DNA): TGCAGCGTTGAGGCGGACTACGACTCCAATGAGCAGTTCTTC. This chain joins TRBV29-1 and TRBJ2-1; tentative D call: TRBD2 (6 bases). V shed 3 bases and J shed 6 bases, with 15 bases lying between them. The CDR3 has 14 amino acids. Germline loops: CDR1 SQVTM, CDR2 ANQGSEA.

This clonotype showed up just a few times. This sequence joins TRBV4-3 and TRBJ1-2; D not certain. The CDR3 contains 14 residues. Germline V gives CDR1 LGHNA, CDR2 YSLEER. Trimming cost V 2 bases and J 8 bases, with 15 bases left between them. CDR3 in DNA: TGCGCCAGCAGCCAAAACGGACCTCCGTCCGGCTACACCTTC. This translates into CASSQNGPPSGYTF.

The V gene is TRBV4-3, the J gene TRBJ1-2; D remains unclear. Between the trimmed V and J ends, which lost 3 bases and 4 bases, there was a span of 15 bases. Germline CDR1 reads LGHNA; CDR2 reads YSLEER. The CDR3 spans 15 residues. CDR3: CASSQEDTPLYGYTF. The CDR3 coding sequence is TGCGCCAGCAGCCAGGAGGATACACCACTCTATGGCTACACCTTC.

This clonotype showed up many times. The CDR3 coding sequence is TGTGCCCCCGGCGCAGGGGGCGTCGAAGTCAATGGCTACACCTTC. As protein: CAPGAGGVEVNGYTF. The gene calls are TRBV24-1 and TRBJ1-2; 8 bases line up with TRBD1. Trimming cost V 12 bases and J 6 bases; bases outside gene matches: 17. Germline loops: CDR1 KGHDR, CDR2 SFDVKD. This CDR3 is built from 15 residues.

The chain carries TRBV7-2 and TRBJ1-1, with 8 bases matching TRBD1. CDR3 size: 14 residues. Germline V gene sequence: CDR1 SGHTA, CDR2 FQGNSA. Trimming at V came to 3 bases and at J to 10 bases, leaving 10 bases not matched to a gene. Written as DNA, the CDR3 is TGTGCCAGCAGCTTCGGACAGGGAGGTTTGGGAGCTTTCTTT. Residues: CASSFGQGGLGAFF.

J is TRBJ1-6 and V is TRBV14; 8 bases align to TRBD1. The CDR3 has 17 amino acids. The V segment lost 1 base and the J segment 9 bases; nucleotides outside the gene matches: 11. CDR1 SGHDN and CDR2 FVKESK come from the germline V gene. Here the CDR3 reads CASSQAPETGGISPLHF. CDR3 nucleotides: TGTGCCAGCAGCCAAGCTCCCGAAACAGGGGGAATTTCACCCCTCCACTTT.

This chain uses TRBV7-9 with TRBJ2-1; D is possibly TRBD1 (7 bases). The CDR3 sequence is 16 residues long. In germline, CDR1 is SEHNR, CDR2 FQNEAQ (reference sequence). The V gene lost 2 bases and the J gene lost 5 bases, with 16 bases spanning the gap. DNA of the CDR3: TGTGCCAGCAGCTTATTTGAGACAGGGAGGAACAATGAGCAGTTCTTC. Translating it yields CASSLFETGRNNEQFF.

The sample holds a few counts of this clonotype. The rearrangement joins TRBV7-3 to TRBJ2-1, with TRBD2 matching 15 bases. Germline assignment: CDR1 SGHTA and CDR2 FQGTGA. V was clipped by 4 bases and J by 8 bases; unmatched bases: 6. The CDR3 sequence is 16 residues long. CDR3 in DNA: TGTGCCAGCAGCTCCATAGGACTAGCGGGGGGGGATGAGCAGTTCTTC. Its translation is CASSSIGLAGGDEQFF.

The chain carries TRBV7-2 and TRBJ2-1; D may be TRBD1 (5 bases). The CDR3 is 13 amino acids. V was shortened by 3 bases and J by 6 bases, with 9 bases between the two germline ends. Germline V gives CDR1 SGHTA, CDR2 FQGNSA. The CDR3 DNA follows: TGTGCCAGCAGCTTGATCGACAGCAATGAGCAGTTCTTC. Encoded protein: CASSLIDSNEQFF.

V is TRBV6-5 and J is TRBJ1-2, with 7 bases identical to TRBD1. CDR3 length: 13 amino acids. From germline, CDR1 is MNHEY and CDR2 SVGAGI. The V segment lost 4 bases and the J segment 8 bases; nucleotides outside the gene matches: 7. This CDR3 is CASSSQGVNGYTF. The CDR3 bases are TGTGCCAGCAGTTCTCAGGGGGTTAACGGCTACACCTTC.

This clonotype was seen only a few times. The chain is built from TRBV7-3 and TRBJ2-6, with 8 bases lining up with TRBD2. The germline V gene has CDR1 SGHTA and CDR2 FQGTGA. Trimming removed 4 bases from V and 0 bases from J; junction bases left unmatched: 8. The CDR3 extends over 18 amino acids. The DNA of the CDR3 is TGTGCCAGCAGCTCACCCGGGGGGGTTGGCTCTGGGGCCAACGTCCTGACTTTC. Its protein is CASSSPGGVGSGANVLTF.

The V and J genes are TRBV27 and TRBJ2-2; no definite D call. This CDR3 spans 15 amino acids. The V and J ends lost 2 bases and 4 bases respectively, with 11 bases between them. Germline loops: CDR1 MNHEY, CDR2 SMNVEV (reference sequence). The DNA of the CDR3 is TGTGCCAGCAGTTTAGGGGTAGCATCCACCGGGGAGCTGTTTTTT. It is translated as CASSLGVASTGELFF.

The V call is TRBV6-1, the J call TRBJ1-5; perhaps TRBD1 as D (6 bases). Deletions cut 8 bases from V and 9 bases from J, with 35 bases between. This CDR3 has 19 amino acids. Germline values: CDR1 MNHNS, CDR2 SASEGT. The CDR3 is CASGGFGQDTTSSGWPQHF. The CDR3 nucleotides are TGTGCCAGCGGGGGCTTTGGGCAGGACACTACATCCTCGGGTTGGCCCCAGCATTTT.

Concerning this clonotype: At one of its ends the junction is not consistent with the germline gene, which may arise from a read error. This CDR3 reads CATSSEAQGWDERFF. The CDR3 coding sequence is TGCGCCACCTCCTCCGAGGCCCAGGGTTGGGATGAGCGGTTCTTC. J is TRBJ2-1 and V is TRBV15; possibly TRBD1 for D (5 bases). The CDR3 has 15 amino acids. Germline V gene sequence: CDR1 LNHNV, CDR2 YYDKDF (reference sequence).

V and J are TRBV6-5 and TRBJ1-1, with a possible D match to TRBD1 (5 bases). CDR1 is MNHEY, CDR2 SVGAGI, per germline. This CDR3 is 15 amino acids long. V gave up 2 bases and J gave up 3 bases, with 13 bases separating them. The CDR3 here is CASSYPQGSDTEAFF. In nucleotides, the CDR3 is TGTGCCAGCAGTTACCCTCAGGGTAGTGACACTGAAGCTTTCTTT.

The chain joins TRBV18 to TRBJ2-7; 9 nucleotides line up with TRBD1. Trimming at V came to 5 bases and at J to 3 bases, leaving 8 bases not matched to a gene. The V gene's germline CDR1 is KGHSH and CDR2 LQKENI. The CDR3 is 15 amino acids. DNA of the CDR3: TGTGCCAGCTCAGCCTCGGGACAGGGCGGCTACGAGCAGTACTTC. Protein: CASSASGQGGYEQYF. Together with reference TRBV18 and TRBJ2-7, the CDR3 gives the full variable domain: NAGVMQNPRHLVRRRGQEARLRCSPMKGHSHVYWYRQLPEEGLKFMVYLQKENIIDESGMPKERFSAEFPKEGPSILRIQQVVRGDSAAYFCASSASGQGGYEQYFGPGTRLTVT.

The table lists this clonotype with a few counts. The V gene is TRBV11-1, the J gene TRBJ2-3; TRBD2 matches 9 bases. The CDR3 loop spans 16 amino acids. Germline V lookup: CDR1 SGHAT, CDR2 FQDESV (reference sequence). V lost 5 bases to trimming and J lost 0 bases; unmatched junction nucleotides: 6. The DNA of the CDR3 is TGTGCCAGCAGCATGAGCGGGGGGAAAAGCACAGATACGCAGTATTTT. Protein product: CASSMSGGKSTDTQYF.

This chain connects TRBV7-6 to TRBJ2-3, with D maybe TRBD2 (5 bases). The CDR3 extends over 18 amino acids. Looked up from germline, CDR1 is SGHVS and CDR2 is FNYEAQ. V was trimmed by 1 base and J by 0 bases, leaving 17 bases between them. The DNA for the CDR3 is TGTGCCAGCAGCTTAGATCCTAGCACTACCCCCAGCACAGATACGCAGTATTTT. Translating it yields CASSLDPSTTPSTDTQYF. Full variable domain (outside the CDR3, taken from reference TRBV7-6 and TRBJ2-3): GAGVSQSPRYKVTKRGQDVALRCDPISGHVSLYWYRQALGQGPEFLTYFNYEAQQDKSGLPNDRFSAERPEGSISTLTIQRTEQRDSAMYRCASSLDPSTTPSTDTQYFGPGTRLTVL.

This chain uses TRBV10-3 with TRBJ2-5; D might be TRBD1 (6 bases). V lost 1 base and J 2 bases, leaving 17 bases between the germline ends. This CDR3 contains 17 residues. The V gene's germline CDR1 is ENHRY and CDR2 SYGVKD. CDR3 loop: CAISELYMGARQETQYF. The CDR3 nucleotides read TGTGCCATCAGTGAGTTGTATATGGGGGCCCGGCAAGAGACCCAGTACTTC.

This sequence joins TRBV20-1 and TRBJ2-7; D is unresolved. CDR3 length: 17 amino acids. V was trimmed by 5 bases and J by 0 bases, leaving 23 bases between them. The germline V gene has CDR1 DFQATT and CDR2 SNEGSKA (reference sequence). The CDR3 sequence is CSAGITPPTWYSYEQYF. CDR3 DNA sequence: TGCAGTGCTGGTATTACTCCCCCTACCTGGTACTCCTACGAGCAGTACTTC.

This clonotype was recorded a few times. This rearrangement joins TRBV7-6 to TRBJ2-7; 7 bases are shared with TRBD2. This CDR3 comprises 16 residues. V shed 5 bases, J shed 6 bases, and the junction held 16 bases outside the gene matches. CDR1 is SGHVS and CDR2 is FNYEAQ in the germline V gene. DNA for the CDR3: TGTGCCAGCAGCGTAGAAAGTTCTAGCGGTATGGGCGAGCAGTACTTC. This gives the protein CASSVESSSGMGEQYF.

This clonotype was seen more than once but under ten times. The V and J genes are TRBV7-9 and TRBJ2-5; D gene ambiguous. This CDR3 spans 14 amino acids. Germline V gene data show CDR1 as SEHNR and CDR2 as FQNEAQ (reference sequence). Trimming cost V 5 bases and J 0 bases, with 10 bases left between them. The CDR3, as DNA: TGTGCCAGCAGCCCTACGGAGTACCAAGAGACCCAGTACTTC. It encodes CASSPTEYQETQYF.

The chain combines TRBV4-2 with TRBJ2-7; 8 nucleotides agree with TRBD1. With V trimmed by 4 bases and J by 5 bases, 16 bases remained unmatched. The CDR3 covers 17 residues. Germline V gene data show CDR1 as LGHNA and CDR2 as YNFKEQ. CDR3 residues: CASSPQRWQQGDHEQYF. In nucleotides, the CDR3 is TGTGCCAGCAGCCCGCAAAGATGGCAACAGGGGGACCACGAGCAGTACTTC.

The rearrangement links TRBV4-1 to TRBJ2-5, with TRBD1 identical over 7 bases. The J call may be in error: the DNA end matches TRBJ2-7 better. The length of the CDR3 is 16 residues. Germline CDR1 MGHRA, CDR2 YSYEKL. The CDR3 reads CASSQPYRGSGYEQYF. The CDR3 bases are TGCGCCAGCAGCCAACCGTACAGGGGTAGTGGCTACGAGCAGTACTTC.

The V gene is TRBV11-2, the J gene TRBJ2-5; 10 bases line up with TRBD1. Germline lookup yields CDR1 SGHAT and CDR2 FQNNGV. The J segment lost 1 base and the V segment lost 5 bases, leaving 4 bases of the junction unmatched. CDR3 length: 15 amino acids. CDR3 region: CASSQTGGPQETQYF. The CDR3, as DNA: TGTGCCAGCAGCCAGACAGGGGGCCCCCAAGAGACCCAGTACTTC. The full variable domain, its missing parts supplied by reference TRBV11-2 and TRBJ2-5, is EAGVAQSPRYKIIEKRQSVAFWCNPISGHATLYWYQQILGQGPKLLIQFQNNGVVDDSQLPKDRFSAERLKGVDSTLKIQPAKLEDSAVYLCASSQTGGPQETQYFGPGTRLLVL.